A selection of T cell receptor beta chains follows, all from one sample in a study of blood T cells in healthy people across ages. TCRdb processed the 5' RACE reads anew with MiXCR; each CDR3 protein has one entry. Here the sample spans approximately 1.5 million distinct CDR3 sequences, 30% to 40% being singletons. Sequencing used blood. These receptor sequences come from a woman in her twenties or thirties in good health. CDR3s include the opening cysteine and the closing phenylalanine or tryptophan. Fields, in order: J gene, V gene, clone size, D gene, CDR3 length, CDR3 protein, CDR3 DNA. A D gene is named only where the DNA matches it firmly. Rows give clone size only sometimes, using once, few, many, or a class for an expanded clone.

TRBJ2-7	TRBV5-1	-	-	16	CASSATPGAHSYEQYF	TGCGCCAGCAGCGCTACCCCAGGGGCCCACTCCTACGAGCAGTACTTC
TRBJ2-7	TRBV4-1	few	TRBD1	15	CASSQAGTESYEQYF	TGCGCCAGCAGCCAAGCCGGGACAGAGAGCTACGAGCAGTACTTC
TRBJ2-1	TRBV5-6	-	-	13	CASSPIGSDEQFF	TGTGCCAGCAGCCCAATAGGGAGCGATGAGCAGTTCTTC
TRBJ2-1	TRBV6-5	many	TRBD2	15	CASSPLRGGYNEQFF	TGTGCCAGCAGCCCCTTGCGCGGGGGCTACAATGAGCAGTTCTTC
TRBJ2-7	TRBV6-1	few	-	16	CASSEDVGAEQDEQYF	TGTGCCAGCAGTGAAGACGTGGGGGCGGAACAAGACGAGCAGTACTTC
TRBJ1-4	TRBV6-1	-	TRBD1	13	CASGGDSGEKLFF	TGTGCCAGCGGAGGGGACAGCGGGGAAAAACTGTTTTTT
TRBJ1-5	TRBV30	-	-	15	CAWSRGDLANQPQHF	TGTGCCTGGAGCCGGGGGGACCTAGCAAATCAGCCCCAGCATTTT
TRBJ2-1	TRBV27	few	-	15	CASTPRAGTYNEQFF	TGTGCCAGCACCCCTCGGGCGGGAACCTACAATGAGCAGTTCTTC
TRBJ2-1	TRBV20-1	many	TRBD2	19	CSARSLLAGGLRSYNEQFF	TGCAGTGCTAGATCTTTGCTCGCGGGGGGGCTTAGATCCTACAATGAGCAGTTCTTC
TRBJ2-7	TRBV28	few	TRBD1	15	CASSLLWGQPYEQYF	TGTGCCAGCAGTTTACTATGGGGACAGCCCTACGAGCAGTACTTC
TRBJ2-7	TRBV12-3/TRBV12-4	few	TRBD2	14	CASSGTSGSIEQYF	TGTGCCAGCAGCGGGACTAGCGGGAGCATTGAGCAGTACTTC
TRBJ1-6	TRBV18	-	TRBD1	15	CASSPGDRSNSPLHF	TGTGCCAGCTCACCTGGGGACAGGAGTAATTCACCCCTCCACTTT
TRBJ2-1	TRBV5-1	-	TRBD2	17	CASNPSTSGGWGNEQFF	TGCGCCAGCAACCCCTCGACCAGCGGGGGATGGGGGAATGAGCAGTTCTTC
TRBJ2-4	TRBV7-6	few	-	13	CASSLGSGVTPYF	TGTGCCAGCAGCTTAGGGTCCGGGGTGACTCCTTACTTC
TRBJ1-1	TRBV3-1	few	TRBD1	14	CASSQGQGWTEAFF	TGTGCCAGCAGCCAAGGACAGGGTTGGACTGAAGCTTTCTTT
TRBJ1-1	TRBV29-1	-	-	12	CSFSGGYTEAFF	TGCAGCTTCTCCGGGGGGTACACTGAAGCTTTCTTT
TRBJ1-2	TRBV18	-	TRBD1	14	CASSPKGQGNGYTF	TGTGCCAGCTCACCTAAGGGACAGGGGAACGGCTACACCTTC
TRBJ1-6	TRBV7-2	few	-	12	CASSPFQSPLHF	TGTGCCAGCAGCCCCTTTCAGTCACCCCTCCACTTT
TRBJ2-2	TRBV7-8	-	-	14	CASSLVLNTGELFF	TGTGCCAGCAGCTTAGTCTTGAACACCGGGGAGCTGTTTTTT
TRBJ2-7	TRBV7-9	few	-	14	CANSSDRGAYEQYF	TGTGCCAACAGCTCTGACCGGGGAGCTTACGAGCAGTACTTC
TRBJ2-4	TRBV7-2	-	-	14	CASSFKSLGPFLYF	TGTGCCAGCAGCTTCAAGAGCTTAGGGCCCTTCTTGTACTTC
TRBJ2-3	TRBV5-1	few	-	15	CASSSGFSGTDTQYF	TGCGCCAGCAGCTCAGGATTCTCTGGGACAGATACGCAGTATTTT
TRBJ2-3	TRBV7-3	-	-	15	CASSSRGASGDTQYF	TGTGCCAGCAGCTCCAGGGGGGCTAGCGGAGATACGCAGTATTTT
TRBJ1-1	TRBV7-9	-	-	16	CASSSGFKGSGTEAFF	TGTGCCAGCAGCTCAGGGTTTAAGGGATCCGGCACTGAAGCTTTCTTT